This T cell receptor (beta chain) was sequenced in a study of blood T cell repertoires in COVID-19. Background on the study: T cells, B-cell-depleted T cells, or PBMCs supplied cDNA or gDNA.

The count of this clone is one. CDR3 length equals 12 residues. The germline gives CDR1 KGHDR, CDR2 SFDVKD. Trimming left V 9 bases short and J 0 bases short, with 6 bases between. Per the study methods: Reference gene primer amplification yielded estimated nucleated cell counts. Measured with immunoSEQ multiplex PCR; TCRdb has only the in-frame clones, and not every one. V and J calls and clone size are given by that table; D and trimming were obtained from the DNA. The sample records over 200,000 clones, 80% to 90% being singletons. The rearrangement joins TRBV24-1 to TRBJ2-3; maybe TRBD2 (6 bases). Sequencing was performed on peripheral blood. This clonotype was sampled from a woman aged 45-60 years with acute or convalescent COVID-19. DNA for the CDR3: TGTGCCACCGGGACTAGCACAGATACGCAGTATTTT. Residues: CATGTSTDTQYF.